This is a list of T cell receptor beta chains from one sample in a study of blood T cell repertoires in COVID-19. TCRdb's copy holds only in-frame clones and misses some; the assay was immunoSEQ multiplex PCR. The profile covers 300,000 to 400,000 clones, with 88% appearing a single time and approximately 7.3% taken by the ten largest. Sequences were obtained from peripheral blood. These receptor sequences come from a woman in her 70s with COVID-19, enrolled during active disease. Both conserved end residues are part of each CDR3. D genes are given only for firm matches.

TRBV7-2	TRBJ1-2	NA	CASSLAFREGYTF	TGTGCCAGCAGCTTAGCGTTTCGGGAGGGCTACACCTTC
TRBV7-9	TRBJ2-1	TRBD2	CASSFLAGGQIPEQFF	TGTGCCAGCAGCTTCCTAGCGGGGGGGCAGATTCCTGAGCAGTTCTTC
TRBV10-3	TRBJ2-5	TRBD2	CAISGGASGGAQEETQYF	TGTGCCATCAGTGGAGGGGCTAGCGGGGGGGCCCAGGAAGAGACCCAGTACTTC
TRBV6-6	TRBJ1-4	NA	CASSYQVSDSLKLFF	TGTGCCAGCAGTTATCAAGTCTCGGACAGCTTAAAACTGTTTTTT
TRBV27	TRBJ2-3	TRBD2	CASSLIGTSGGADTQYF	TGTGCCAGCAGTTTGATCGGGACTAGCGGGGGGGCAGATACGCAGTATTTT
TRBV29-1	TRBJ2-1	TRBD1	CSVDRGHYNEQFF	TGCAGCGTCGACAGGGGGCACTACAATGAGCAGTTCTTC
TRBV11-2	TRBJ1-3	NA	CASSPMGGHTGNTIYF	TGTGCCAGCAGCCCCATGGGGGGTCATACTGGAAACACCATATATTTT
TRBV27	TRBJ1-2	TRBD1	CASSPGQTFYGYTF	TGTGCCAGCAGCCCGGGACAGACCTTCTATGGCTACACCTTC
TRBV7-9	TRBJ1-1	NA	CASSLREGYTEAFF	TGTGCCAGCAGCTTAAGGGAGGGGTACACTGAAGCTTTCTTT
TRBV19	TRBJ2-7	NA	CASSGAGGIYEQYF	TGTGCCAGTAGTGGCGCAGGGGGGATTTACGAGCAGTACTTC
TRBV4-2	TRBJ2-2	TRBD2	CASSQPGLAGTGELFF	TGTGCCAGCAGCCAGCCTGGACTAGCGGGAACCGGGGAGCTGTTTTTT
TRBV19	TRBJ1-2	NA	CASRQQGPYYGYTF	TGTGCCAGTAGGCAACAGGGTCCGTACTATGGCTACACCTTC
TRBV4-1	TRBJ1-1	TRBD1	CASSQGQGADTEAFF	TGCGCCAGCAGCCAGGGACAGGGGGCGGACACTGAAGCTTTCTTT
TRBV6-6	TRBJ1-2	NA	CASSYSPADNYGYTF	TGTGCCAGCAGTTACTCGCCCGCGGATAACTATGGCTACACCTTC
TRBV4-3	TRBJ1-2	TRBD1	CASSQDLGGYYGYTF	TGCGCCAGCAGCCAAGATTTAGGGGGCTACTATGGCTACACCTTC
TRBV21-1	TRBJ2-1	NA	CASRILSAGGCYNEQFF	TGTGCCAGCAGAATTCTCTCAGCGGGGGGTTGCTACAATGAGCAGTTCTTC
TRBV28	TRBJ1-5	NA	CASSLWGEVANQPQHF	TGTGCCAGCAGTTTATGGGGGGAGGTTGCCAATCAGCCCCAGCATTTT
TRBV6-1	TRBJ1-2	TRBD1	CATEAIPGTDLGYTF	TGTGCCACCGAGGCTATTCCCGGGACAGACCTAGGCTACACCTTC
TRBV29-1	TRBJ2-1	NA	CSVEVGNQQFF	TGCAGCGTTGAGGTGGGCAACCAACAGTTCTTC
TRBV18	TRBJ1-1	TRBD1	CASSPGRGLEKDTEAFF	TGTGCCAGCTCACCTGGCAGGGGGCTCGAGAAAGACACTGAAGCTTTCTTT
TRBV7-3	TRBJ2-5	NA	CASSRIGGETQYF	TGTGCCAGCAGCCGTATAGGAGGAGAGACCCAGTACTTC
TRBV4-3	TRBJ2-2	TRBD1	CASSPQQGYGELFF	TGCGCCAGCAGCCCCCAACAGGGGTACGGGGAGCTGTTTTTT